The source of this T cell receptor beta chain is a study of CD8+CD57+ T cells in acquired aplastic anemia. Turning to the study itself: Average DNA yield from sorted CD4+ and CD8+ cells was approximately 3 ug.

Study results and caveats: Patients showed no significant difference from controls in CD8+ Simpson's diversity.

On this clonotype itself: Its specificity is not known. The junction does not match germline at one end; this may be a read error.

Profiling of TCR beta VDJ combinations and CDR3 sequences used genomic DNA as template. TCRdb fed the reads into MiXCR, producing one record per CDR3 protein. The table has about 260,000 distinct CDR3 sequences, 82% seen once. This CDR3 region has 16 residues. Germline assignment: CDR1 SEHNR and CDR2 FQNEAQ (reference sequence). Patients included in sequencing had previously demonstrated CD8+CD57+ cell expansion by flow cytometry. The rearrangement uses TRBV7-9 and TRBJ1-2, with D maybe TRBD1 (6 bases). This receptor was obtained from a human donor with aplastic anemia. Sequenced material: sorted CD4+, CD8+, or CD8+CD57+ T cells (not recorded which) from PBMCs. The CDR3 reads CASSFERGGGVDGYTF. The CDR3 nucleotides are TGTGCCAGCAGCTTTGAAAGGGGCGGGGGCGTCGATGGGTACACCTTC.